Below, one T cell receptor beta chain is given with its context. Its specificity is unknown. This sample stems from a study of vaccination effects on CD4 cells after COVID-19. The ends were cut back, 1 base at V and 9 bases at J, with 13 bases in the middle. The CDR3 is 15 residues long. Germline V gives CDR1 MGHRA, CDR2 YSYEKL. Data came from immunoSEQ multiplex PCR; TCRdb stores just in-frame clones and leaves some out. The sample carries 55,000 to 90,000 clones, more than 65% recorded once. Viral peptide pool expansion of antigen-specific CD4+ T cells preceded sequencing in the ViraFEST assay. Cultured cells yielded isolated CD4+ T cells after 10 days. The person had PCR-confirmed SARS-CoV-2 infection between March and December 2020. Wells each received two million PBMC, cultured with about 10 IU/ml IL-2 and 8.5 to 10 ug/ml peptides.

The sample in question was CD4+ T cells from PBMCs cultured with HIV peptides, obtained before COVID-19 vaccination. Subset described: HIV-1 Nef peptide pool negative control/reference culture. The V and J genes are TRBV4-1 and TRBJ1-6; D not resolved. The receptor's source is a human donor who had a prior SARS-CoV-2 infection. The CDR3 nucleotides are TGCGCCAGCAGCCAAGTTGGTTGGTCTGGTTCACCCCTCCACTTT. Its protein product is CASSQVGWSGSPLHF.